This T cell receptor beta chain is drawn from a study of CD8+ T cells in alopecia areata. At the level of the study: Administration of oral tofacitinib to treated patients was at 5 to 10 mg twice daily.

The J segment lost 5 bases and the V segment lost 3 bases, leaving 8 bases of the junction unmatched. Germline assignment: CDR1 SGDLS and CDR2 YYNGEE. The CDR3 spans 15 residues. Following extraction, RNA underwent reverse transcription to cDNA, which served as the sequencing template. Assay used: immunoSEQ multiplex PCR; TCRdb lists only in-frame clones, some missing. The top ten hold around 13% of the sample, which has fewer than 200,000 clones, roughly 50% seen once. With regard to this clone: Antigen specificity is unknown.

As for treatment: oral pan-JAK inhibitor, 5-10 mg twice daily. Study-level points and caveats: Only one nonresponder was present, which leaves the link between baseline CD8+ expansion and response uncertain. Scalp and blood samples kept many expanded lesional clones throughout tofacitinib.

Sequencing was performed on CD8+ T cells sorted from blood, taken at week 24, from a patient treated with tofacitinib. This receptor was obtained from a human donor with alopecia areata. This chain connects TRBV9 to TRBJ1-1, with TRBD1 matching over 9 bases. The CDR3 DNA reads TGTGCCAGCAGCGCTTTACAGGGGGCTCGAACTGAAGCTTTCTTT. This gives the protein CASSALQGARTEAFF.